A single sample is the source of the 22 T cell receptor beta chains below, sequenced in a study of cytomegalovirus exposure and HLA in healthy donors. The PCR used 60 Vbeta and 13 Jbeta primers. Only in-frame clones appear in the TCRdb table, and some are missing; sequencing was by immunoSEQ multiplex PCR. The table lists about 130,000 clones, about 70% of them singletons. The specimen was PBMCs. These receptors were obtained from a woman aged 40 to 50 in good health and CMV-seropositive.

V is TRBV28 and J is TRBJ1-3; possible D gene TRBD1, 6 bases. The V gene lost 7 bases and the J gene lost 2 bases, with 18 bases spanning the gap. Per the germline V gene, CDR1 is MDHEN and CDR2 is SYDVKM. The CDR3 length is 16 residues. The CDR3, as DNA: TGTGCCAGCACCCCTAGACAGGCGGCGGCTGGAAACACCATATATTTT. It yields the protein CASTPRQAAAGNTIYF.

The rearrangement links TRBV9 to TRBJ1-3; 7 bases match TRBD1. V trimming: 0 bases; J trimming: 4 bases; junction bases outside the gene matches: 7. Looked up from germline, CDR1 is SGDLS and CDR2 is YYNGEE. This CDR3 spans 16 amino acids. The CDR3 reads CASSVETGTHGNTIYF. CDR3 nucleotides: TGTGCCAGCAGCGTAGAGACAGGGACGCACGGAAACACCATATATTTT.

The rearrangement links TRBV10-3 to TRBJ1-1; the D gene is possibly TRBD1 (6 bases). Germline values: CDR1 ENHRY, CDR2 SYGVKD. Trimming removed 8 bases from V and 2 bases from J, with 24 bases in between. The CDR3 consists of 17 residues. The CDR3 DNA sequence: TGTGCCATCTCGCGGGGGGGGCCGGCCGAGGGAAACACTGAAGCTTTCTTT. As protein: CAISRGGPAEGNTEAFF.

V gene TRBV6-5 combines with J gene TRBJ1-1, with 8 bases matching TRBD1. CDR3 length: 15 residues. Trimming removed 5 bases from V and 4 bases from J; junction bases left unmatched: 9. Germline values: CDR1 MNHEY, CDR2 SVGAGI. CDR3 sequence: CASSPSRGHSTEAFF. CDR3 nucleotides: TGTGCCAGCAGTCCCTCCAGGGGGCATAGCACTGAAGCTTTCTTT.

The chain carries TRBV7-9 and TRBJ2-7, with D possibly being TRBD2 (8 bases). V lost 5 bases, J lost 10 bases, and 18 bases lay in between. This CDR3 has 13 amino acids. The germline CDR1 and CDR2 sequences are SEHNR and FQNEAQ (reference sequence). The CDR3 region has the DNA TGTGCCAGCAGCGCGTCGGGGGGGGACAGACAGTACTTC. It codes for CASSASGGDRQYF.

This clone was seen only once. The chain combines TRBV14 with TRBJ1-4, with TRBD1 as a possible D gene (6 bases). V was clipped by 4 bases and J by 7 bases, with 13 bases between them. This CDR3 comprises 14 residues. Germline V gene lookup returns CDR1 SGHDN and CDR2 FVKESK. The CDR3 reads CASSLTDSLEKLFF. The CDR3, as DNA: TGTGCCAGCAGCCTAACGGACAGCCTTGAAAAACTGTTTTTT.

This chain joins TRBV6-5 and TRBJ2-3; TRBD2 aligns across 13 bases. Germline CDR1 MNHEY, CDR2 SVGAGI. Trimming at V came to 6 bases and at J to 4 bases, leaving 4 bases not matched to a gene. The CDR3 is 15 amino acids. The CDR3 is CASSSGLAGPDTQYF. The CDR3 bases are TGTGCCAGCAGCTCGGGACTAGCGGGACCAGATACGCAGTATTTT.

The chain links TRBV19 to TRBJ2-3; 11 bases agree with TRBD2. The V gene's germline CDR1 is LNHDA and CDR2 SQIVND (reference sequence). The ends lost 3 bases at V and 0 bases at J; junction bases unmatched: 5. The CDR3 is made up of 17 amino acids. The CDR3 DNA is TGTGCCAGTAGTATCGGGACTAGCGGCCGTAGCACAGATACGCAGTATTTT. Protein product: CASSIGTSGRSTDTQYF.

The chain couples TRBV5-6 to TRBJ2-3, with D possibly being TRBD1 (6 bases). CDR1 SGHDT and CDR2 YYEEEE come from the germline V gene. The CDR3 loop spans 17 amino acids. V dropped 4 bases and J dropped 4 bases, with 22 bases sitting between them. For the CDR3, the DNA is TGTGCCAGCAGCCCGACCTACAGGGCGAGCACAGCAGATACGCAGTATTTT. It encodes CASSPTYRASTADTQYF.

The chain couples TRBV5-1 to TRBJ2-7; 14 bases map to TRBD2. This CDR3 is 17 amino acids long. Germline V gives CDR1 SGHRS, CDR2 YFSETQ. V gave up 3 bases and J gave up 2 bases; unmatched junction bases: 7. The CDR3 protein is CASSSGLAGAEAYEQYF. CDR3 nucleotide sequence: TGCGCCAGCAGCTCGGGACTAGCGGGGGCCGAAGCCTACGAGCAGTACTTC.

The chain is built from TRBV5-6 and TRBJ2-7; maybe TRBD1 (6 bases). The CDR3 is made up of 18 amino acids. Germline lookup yields CDR1 SGHDT and CDR2 YYEEEE. V was trimmed by 3 bases and J by 1 base, leaving 23 bases between them. The CDR3 bases are TGTGCCAGCAGCTCCCGATCCAGTTACAGGGAGCCATCCTACGAGCAGTACTTC. It codes for CASSSRSSYREPSYEQYF.

This chain joins TRBV5-4 and TRBJ1-2; tentative D call: TRBD1 (5 bases). Per germline, CDR1 SGHNT and CDR2 YYREEE (reference sequence). The length of the CDR3 is 13 residues. Trimming took 4 bases from V and 1 from J, leaving 8 bases between them. The CDR3 protein is CASSIDSNYGYTF. The CDR3 DNA follows: TGTGCCAGCAGCATCGACAGTAACTATGGCTACACCTTC. Full variable domain (rest looked up from reference TRBV5-4 and TRBJ1-2): ETGVTQSPTHLIKTRGQQVTLRCSSQSGHNTVSWYQQALGQGPQFIFQYYREEENGRGNFPPRFSGLQFPNYSSELNVNALELDDSALYLCASSIDSNYGYTFGSGTRLTVV.

V gene TRBV6-1 combines with J gene TRBJ1-5; D not certain. Trimming took 1 base from V and 0 from J, leaving 7 bases between them. Germline V gives CDR1 MNHNS, CDR2 SASEGT. The CDR3 contains 15 residues. For the CDR3, the DNA is TGTGCCAGCAGTGAAGGGTCCTATAGCAATCAGCCCCAGCATTTT. This translates into CASSEGSYSNQPQHF.

The chain recombines TRBV2 with TRBJ1-5; D is uncertain. Looked up from germline, CDR1 is SNHLY and CDR2 is FYNNEI. The length of the CDR3 is 15 residues. Trimming took off 4 bases at V and 0 bases at J, with 10 bases between the two ends. CDR3 nucleotide sequence: TGTGCCAGCAGTGCCCAGCGAAATAGCAATCAGCCCCAGCATTTT. This translates into CASSAQRNSNQPQHF. The full variable domain, its missing parts supplied by reference TRBV2 and TRBJ1-5, is EPEVTQTPSHQVTQMGQEVILRCVPISNHLYFYWYRQILGQKVEFLVSFYNNEISEKSEIFDDQFSVERPDGSNFTLKIRSTKLEDSAMYFCASSAQRNSNQPQHFGDGTRLSIL.

The genes are TRBV15 and TRBJ2-7; D might be TRBD1 (5 bases). The CDR3 sequence is 12 residues long. Looked up from germline, CDR1 is LNHNV and CDR2 is YYDKDF (reference sequence). V was clipped by 8 bases and J by 6 bases, with 14 bases between them. The CDR3 region is CATDSGSREQYF. The CDR3 coding sequence is TGTGCCACCGATTCAGGGTCCCGCGAGCAGTACTTC. The entire variable domain, with the rest obtained from reference TRBV15 and TRBJ2-7, is as follows: DAMVIQNPRYQVTQFGKPVTLSCSQTLNHNVMYWYQQKSSQAPKLLFHYYDKDFNNEADTPDNFQSRRPNTSFCFLDIRSPGLGDTAMYLCATDSGSREQYFGPGTRLTVT.

The chain links TRBV27 to TRBJ1-6; 8 bases line up with TRBD1. This CDR3 region has 15 residues. The V segment lost 5 bases and the J segment 7 bases; nucleotides outside the gene matches: 7. Per germline, CDR1 MNHEY and CDR2 SMNVEV (reference sequence). This chain's CDR3 is CASSPGQDLNSPLHF. CDR3 nucleotide sequence: TGTGCCAGCAGTCCGGGACAGGACTTAAATTCACCCCTCCACTTT.

V usage is TRBV28 and J usage is TRBJ2-5; 9 bases map to TRBD1. The length of the CDR3 is 15 residues. The germline V gene has CDR1 MDHEN and CDR2 SYDVKM. Germline trimming cut 5 bases from V and 4 bases from J; bases unmatched to any gene: 8. The CDR3 is CASSGTGSFRETQYF. CDR3 nucleotides: TGTGCCAGCAGTGGGACAGGGAGCTTCAGAGAGACCCAGTACTTC.

V gene TRBV27 combines with J gene TRBJ2-3; a weak D match, TRBD2 (7 bases). Germline V gives CDR1 MNHEY, CDR2 SMNVEV (reference sequence). Trimming removed 5 bases from V and 0 bases from J, with 12 bases in between. This CDR3 comprises 15 residues. The CDR3 bases are TGTGCCAGCAGTCGCAAGGGGGGGAGCACAGATACGCAGTATTTT. Translation: CASSRKGGSTDTQYF.

Of note for this clone: The junction departs from germline at one end; a sequencing error may be responsible. This chain uses TRBV6-5 with TRBJ1-4; D possibly corresponds to TRBD1 (6 bases). CDR1 is MNHEY, CDR2 SVGAGI, per germline. The CDR3 runs 11 residues. CDR3 bases: TGTGCCAGCAGGGACTCAGGGGAATGGGGTTTT. Translating gives CASRDSGEWGF.

The chain employs TRBV18 and TRBJ2-7; D remains ambiguous. The CDR3 length is 12 residues. Deletions cut 3 bases from V and 4 bases from J, with 7 bases between. The germline V gene encodes CDR1 KGHSH and CDR2 LQKENI. The CDR3 sequence is CASSPTSYEQYF. As DNA, the CDR3 is TGTGCCAGCTCACCGACTTCTTACGAGCAGTACTTC.

Concerning this clone: Its ends do not fully match the called genes, so a read error is possible. The rearrangement uses TRBV5-1 and TRBJ2-3; 10 bases match TRBD2. There are 16 residues in the CDR3. Germline V lookup: CDR1 SGHRS, CDR2 YFSETQ. The CDR3 coding sequence is TGCGCCAGCAGCTTCACTAGCGGGGTGGGGCCAGATGCGCAGTATTTT. Protein sequence: CASSFTSGVGPDAQYF.

The chain links TRBV13 to TRBJ1-4; D remains ambiguous. The germline gives CDR1 PRHDT, CDR2 FYEKMQ (reference sequence). This CDR3 has 14 residues. Trimming removed 6 bases at V and 3 bases at J, with 11 bases between. The DNA for the CDR3 is TGTGCCAGCAGTTCGGGGTTACCTAATGAAAAACTGTTTTTT. Residues: CASSSGLPNEKLFF.